Below are 27 T cell receptor beta chains sequenced from a single sample in a study of blood T cell repertoires in COVID-19 (dated by TCRdb to 2018 to 2021). The library was produced with the immunoSEQ multiplex PCR assay. TCRdb obtained this table from immuneACCESS and retained in-frame rearrangements with V and J assigned. These tables miss some clones; where compared with another copy, unresolved V genes account for less than half of the shortfall, and the remainder is unexplained. Counted in this sample were about 80,000 clones; 78% of them appeared once. The ten largest make up approximately 16% of the sample. Sequencing input: peripheral blood. The receptors shown here come from a human donor in a cohort sampled during active COVID-19.

The chain recombines TRBV3-1 (or the pseudogene TRBV3-2) with TRBJ1-1; D is unclear. This CDR3 has 15 amino acids. Germline CDR1 and CDR2: LGHDT and YNNKEL (reference sequence). V was pared by 2 bases and J by 5 bases, with 15 bases between. DNA for the CDR3: TGTGCCAGCAGCCAATACCAGGTTGTTCAAACTGAAGCTTTCTTT. The encoded protein is CASSQYQVVQTEAFF.

About this clone: One junction end does not reproduce the germline sequence, and a read error may be involved. The rearrangement links TRBV2 to TRBJ2-1; D is possibly TRBD1 (6 bases). The V gene's germline CDR1 is SNHLY and CDR2 FYNNEI. The CDR3 consists of 11 residues. Here the CDR3 reads CAKGDNNEQLF. CDR3 coding DNA: TGTGCCAAGGGGGATAACAATGAGCAGCTCTTC.

DNA of the CDR3: TGTGCCAGCAGTTACTCTTCTAGCGGGAGTACAAATGAGCAGTTCTTC. Encoded protein: CASSYSSSGSTNEQFF. This rearrangement joins TRBV6-2 or TRBV6-3 to TRBJ2-1; 10 positions match TRBD2. The germline gives CDR1 MNHEY, CDR2 SVGEGT. Unmatched junction bases numbered 6, after V lost 0 bases and J lost 7 bases. CDR3 length equals 16 residues.

This clone was observed once. The chain is built from TRBV21-1 and TRBJ1-6; the listed D gene, TRBD1, was not tested against the DNA. TRBV21-1 is designated a pseudogene. The CDR3 is made up of 16 amino acids. CDR3 DNA sequence: TGTGCCAGCAGAACTTACGACAGGAGAGCTAATTCACCCCTCCACTTT. Residues: CASRTYDRRANSPLHF.

This clone showed up just a few times. The chain employs TRBV5-1 and TRBJ2-3, with D maybe TRBD2 (7 bases). The CDR3 has 17 amino acids. CDR1 SGHRS and CDR2 YFSETQ come from the germline V gene. V dropped 3 bases and J dropped 4 bases, with 21 bases sitting between them. The CDR3 DNA is TGCGCCAGCAGCTGGGCCCAAATCGTGGGGGGGCCAGATACGCAGTATTTT. This sequence encodes CASSWAQIVGGPDTQYF.

The chain employs TRBV24-1 and TRBJ2-5; D remains unclear. Trimming left V 7 bases short and J 4 bases short, with 15 bases between. Germline V gives CDR1 KGHDR, CDR2 SFDVKD. The CDR3 sequence is 14 residues long. The DNA of the CDR3 is TGTGCCACCAGCACCGGTCATCAGCGAGAGACCCAGTACTTC. It specifies CATSTGHQRETQYF.

This clone occurred once. The V call is TRBV6-5, the J call TRBJ1-1; TRBD1 agrees at 7 bases. The V and J ends lost 0 bases and 6 bases, in that order; junction bases with no gene match: 7. This CDR3 is built from 15 residues. Per the germline V gene, CDR1 is MNHEY and CDR2 is SVGAGI. The CDR3 DNA reads as TGTGCCAGCAGTTACTCAGTCGAGGGGGCGTCTGAAGCTTTCTTT. Encoded protein: CASSYSVEGASEAFF.

The V call is TRBV27, the J call TRBJ2-3; 13 nucleotides agree with TRBD2. The CDR3 loop spans 17 amino acids. Germline CDR1 reads MNHEY; CDR2 reads SMNVEV (reference sequence). V lost 5 bases to trimming and J lost 1 base; unmatched junction nucleotides: 6. Written as DNA, the CDR3 is TGTGCCAGCAGTAAACTAGCGGGGGGGTTGGGCACAGATACGCAGTATTTT. Amino acids: CASSKLAGGLGTDTQYF.

The V and J genes are TRBV7-2 and TRBJ1-1, with unresolved D. The germline gives CDR1 SGHTA, CDR2 FQGNSA. The CDR3 spans 14 residues. V dropped 1 base and J dropped 3 bases, with 9 bases sitting between them. CDR3 protein: CASSLEGGYTEAFF. The DNA of the CDR3 is TGTGCCAGCAGCTTAGAGGGCGGGTACACTGAAGCTTTCTTT.

The V call is TRBV9, the J call TRBJ2-7; 9 positions match TRBD2. The V segment lost 7 bases and the J segment 5 bases; nucleotides outside the gene matches: 7. The CDR3 has 13 amino acids. Germline CDR1 SGDLS, CDR2 YYNGEE. In nucleotides, the CDR3 is TGTGCCAGCGGTGGCGGGGGGGCCCACGAGCAGTACTTC. It specifies CASGGGGAHEQYF.

V is TRBV4-1 and J is TRBJ1-6; 7 bases line up with TRBD1. V shed 0 bases, J shed 4 bases, and the junction held 12 bases outside the gene matches. This CDR3 is built from 19 residues. From germline, CDR1 is MGHRA and CDR2 YSYEKL. In DNA, the CDR3 is TGCGCCAGCAGCCAAGATGGCGACAGGGTTGGTTTTTATAATTCACCCCTCCACTTT. This translates into CASSQDGDRVGFYNSPLHF.

This chain connects TRBV19 to TRBJ1-1; D remains ambiguous. This CDR3 spans 16 amino acids. Germline lookup yields CDR1 LNHDA and CDR2 SQIVND (reference sequence). Trimming stripped 3 bases from V and 1 base from J, with 15 bases between. The DNA of the CDR3 is TGTGCCAGTAGTATTCCACCCTTGAGGGCGAACACTGAAGCTTTCTTT. It specifies CASSIPPLRANTEAFF.

This chain links TRBV6-5 with TRBJ1-1, with D maybe TRBD1 (6 bases). The germline V gene encodes CDR1 MNHEY and CDR2 SVGAGI. V was shortened by 4 bases and J by 1 base, with 7 bases between the two germline ends. The CDR3 has 13 residues. As DNA, the CDR3 is TGTGCCAGCAGTTGGGGACAGAACACTGAAGCTTTCTTT. This gives the protein CASSWGQNTEAFF.

The chain couples TRBV23-1 to TRBJ1-2; D is ambiguous. TRBV23-1 is an ORF, and what it does is uncertain. The CDR3 covers 13 residues. Trimming removed 3 bases from V and 2 bases from J, with 7 bases in between. The DNA for the CDR3 is TGCGCCAGCAGTCAGGCACCAAACTATGGCTACACCTTC. This gives the protein CASSQAPNYGYTF.

The chain employs TRBV7-2 and TRBJ2-7; D not resolved. Germline CDR1 and CDR2: SGHTA and FQGNSA. The CDR3 is 13 amino acids. The germline V and J ends were trimmed by 2 bases and 3 bases, with 8 bases remaining between them. CDR3 sequence (DNA): TGTGCCAGCAGCTTAACTTTGGTCTACGAGCAGTACGTC. Translated, it gives CASSLTLVYEQYV.

The rearrangement links TRBV6-4 to TRBJ2-1; maybe TRBD1 (5 bases). With 3 bases removed from V and 6 bases from J, the gap between germline ends came to 12 bases. CDR3 size: 14 residues. The germline gives CDR1 MRHNA, CDR2 SNTAGT. Here the CDR3 reads CASSEQGLTNEQFF. The CDR3 region has the DNA TGTGCCAGCAGTGAGCAGGGTTTGACCAATGAGCAGTTCTTC.

The sample holds a few counts of this clone. The rearrangement links TRBV9 to TRBJ1-2; D is unresolved. The CDR3 contains 12 residues. V lost 0 bases to trimming and J lost 8 bases, with 8 bases between them. Germline CDR1 reads SGDLS; CDR2 reads YYNGEE. The CDR3 DNA reads as TGTGCCAGCAGCGTAGATCAGTGGGGCTACACCTTC. Translated: CASSVDQWGYTF.

V and J are TRBV10-2 and TRBJ2-7; 7 bases fit TRBD2. J gave up 3 bases and V 6 bases, and 8 bases lay outside the gene matches. CDR1 WSHSY and CDR2 SAAADI come from the germline V gene. This CDR3 is built from 14 residues. The CDR3 region has the DNA TGCGCCAGCAGGGACGGTGAGCGGGACTACGAGCAGTACGTC. Its translation: CASRDGERDYEQYV.

This clone was recorded many times. J is TRBJ2-7 and V is TRBV11-3; D is uncertain. This CDR3 contains 15 residues. V shed 1 base and J shed 5 bases, with 15 bases lying between them. CDR1 and CDR2 (germline): SGHNT, YENEEA. Here the CDR3 reads CASSLVGDIYHEQYV. The CDR3 region has the DNA TGTGCCAGCAGCTTAGTGGGTGACATTTACCACGAGCAGTACGTC.

The V and J genes are TRBV7-9 and TRBJ1-4; 7 nucleotides line up with TRBD1. Germline V gene sequence: CDR1 SEHNR, CDR2 FQNEAQ (reference sequence). This CDR3 comprises 15 residues. V was clipped by 1 base and J by 6 bases; unmatched bases: 5. CDR3 nucleotides: TGTGCCAGCAGCTTAGATGGGACAGCGGATGAAAAACTGTTTTTT. It is translated as CASSLDGTADEKLFF. Full variable domain (outside the CDR3, taken from reference TRBV7-9 and TRBJ1-4): DTGVSQNPRHKITKRGQNVTFRCDPISEHNRLYWYRQTLGQGPEFLTYFQNEAQLEKSRLLSDRFSAERPKGSFSTLEIQRTEQGDSAMYLCASSLDGTADEKLFFGSGTQLSVL.

The chain employs TRBV6-5 and TRBJ1-1; no reliable D call. The V gene's germline CDR1 is MNHEY and CDR2 SVGAGI. The V and J ends lost 2 bases and 0 bases respectively, with 7 bases between them. The CDR3 extends over 14 amino acids. CDR3 DNA sequence: TGTGCCAGCAGTTACGGGCAGGTGAACACTGAAGCTTTCTTT. Encoded protein: CASSYGQVNTEAFF.

This clone is a singleton in its sample. V and J are TRBV19 and TRBJ2-1; 9 nucleotides match TRBD2. CDR3 size: 14 residues. Germline V gives CDR1 LNHDA, CDR2 SQIVND (reference sequence). Germline trimming cut 7 bases from V and 3 bases from J; bases unmatched to any gene: 4. In nucleotides, the CDR3 is TGTGCCAGTACTATGACTAGCGGCTACAATGAGCAGTTCTTC. Encoded protein: CASTMTSGYNEQFF.

The chain is built from TRBV10-3 and TRBJ2-7; TRBD2 is a possible D gene (6 bases). The germline gives CDR1 ENHRY, CDR2 SYGVKD. The CDR3 consists of 14 residues. The V gene lost 0 bases and the J gene lost 6 bases, with 12 bases spanning the gap. The CDR3 here is CAISESTPGGEQYV. CDR3 nucleotides: TGTGCCATCAGTGAGTCGACGCCCGGGGGCGAGCAGTACGTC.

J is TRBJ1-1 and V is TRBV6-5, with a weak D call TRBD1 (5 bases). The germline V gene encodes CDR1 MNHEY and CDR2 SVGAGI. V was cut by 0 bases and J by 3 bases, with 8 bases left in between. This CDR3 region has 14 residues. The CDR3, as DNA: TGTGCCAGCAGTTACTCGGGGGGGGACACTGAAGCTTTCTTT. The encoded protein is CASSYSGGDTEAFF.

CDR3 sequence (DNA): TGTGCCAGCAGCTCCCACAGGGGAAGATTTGAAAAACTGTTTTTT. This encodes CASSSHRGRFEKLFF. This chain uses TRBV7-2 with TRBJ1-4; 7 positions agree with TRBD1. The J segment lost 7 bases and the V segment lost 4 bases, leaving 9 bases of the junction unmatched. CDR1 is SGHTA and CDR2 is FQGNSA in the germline V gene. The CDR3 covers 15 residues.

This clone came up once. The chain combines TRBV5-1 with TRBJ2-1; D is possibly TRBD2 (6 bases). The V end lost 7 bases, the J end lost 4 bases, and 15 bases lay between the germline ends. Looked up from germline, CDR1 is SGHRS and CDR2 is YFSETQ. The CDR3 covers 14 residues. The CDR3 sequence: CASGVRGRYNEQFF. The CDR3 coding sequence is TGCGCCAGCGGCGTACGGGGGAGATACAATGAGCAGTTCTTC.

The chain carries TRBV7-2 and TRBJ2-1; 10 bases map to TRBD1. V was pared by 1 base and J by 4 bases, with 13 bases of the junction left unmatched. Per the germline V gene, CDR1 is SGHTA and CDR2 is FQGNSA. This CDR3 has 19 amino acids. The CDR3 sequence is CASSLDWDAGTGEYNEQFF. The DNA of the CDR3 is TGTGCCAGCAGCTTAGATTGGGATGCCGGGACAGGGGAGTACAATGAGCAGTTCTTC.